Below, one T cell receptor (beta chain) is given with its context. The data derive from a study of OX40 agonist ivuxolimab in advanced cancers. The data were produced by immunoSEQ multiplex PCR, yet TCRdb's version contains in-frame clones alone and is incomplete. Of roughly 100,000 clones in the sample, approximately 94% are singletons; the top ten hold roughly 2.1%. The CDR3 length is 15 residues. Trimming removed 4 bases at V and 3 bases at J, with 12 bases between. Germline values: CDR1 LGHNA, CDR2 YSLEER. The TCR comes from an adult with an advanced solid tumor such as melanoma, head and neck, liver or kidney cancer. This rearrangement joins TRBV4-3 to TRBJ2-2, with D possibly being TRBD1 (7 bases). The sample here was CD4+ or CD8+ T cells sorted from blood, taken in a trial of the OX40 agonist ivuxolimab. The CDR3 loop is CASSRDREDTGELFF. As DNA, the CDR3 is TGCGCCAGCAGCCGAGACAGGGAGGACACCGGGGAGCTGTTTTTT.